One and the same sample provided the 13 T cell receptor beta chains below, sequenced in a study of CD8+CD57+ T cells in acquired aplastic anemia. It was genomic DNA that served as the template for profiling TCR beta VDJ and CDR3. Each CDR3 protein gets one entry after TCRdb re-called the reads with MiXCR. Seen here are some 130,000 distinct CDR3 sequences, around 48% observed once, and the top ten hold roughly 2.5%. Material for sequencing was sorted CD4+, CD8+, or CD8+CD57+ T cells (not recorded which) from PBMCs. The receptor set was obtained from a human donor in good health, serving as a control.

This clonotype was picked up one time. This chain uses TRBV7-2 with TRBJ2-2; weak D call: TRBD2 (6 bases). The germline gives CDR1 SGHTA, CDR2 FQGNSA. The CDR3 extends over 15 amino acids. Trimming pared 5 bases from V and 3 bases from J, leaving 13 bases between. Written as DNA, the CDR3 is TGTGCCAGCAGCCTGTTGGGGGGTTACACCGGGGAGCTGTTTTTT. Protein product: CASSLLGGYTGELFF.

The chain employs TRBV7-8 and TRBJ2-7, with 8 bases identical to TRBD1. From germline, CDR1 is SGHVS and CDR2 FQNEAQ. The ends lost 1 base at V and 0 bases at J; junction bases unmatched: 5. This CDR3 spans 16 amino acids. The CDR3 bases are TGTGCCAGCAGCTTAGGGCGGACAGGGAGCTCCTACGAGCAGTACTTC. This encodes CASSLGRTGSSYEQYF. Variable domain in full (rest from reference TRBV7-8 and TRBJ2-7): GAGVSQSPRYKVAKRGQDVALRCDPISGHVSLFWYQQALGQGPEFLTYFQNEAQLDKSGLPSDRFFAERPEGSVSTLKIQRTQQEDSAVYLCASSLGRTGSSYEQYFGPGTRLTVT.

The rearrangement joins TRBV19 to TRBJ1-6; D possibly corresponds to TRBD1 (6 bases). CDR1 and CDR2 (germline): LNHDA, SQIVND (reference sequence). Deletions cut 7 bases from V and 7 bases from J, with 11 bases between. There are 13 residues in the CDR3. The chain's CDR3 is CASTGTLNSPLHF. The CDR3 DNA is TGTGCCAGTACCGGGACACTGAATTCACCCCTCCACTTT.

This chain joins TRBV24-1 and TRBJ2-7, with a weak D call TRBD1 (5 bases). Per germline, CDR1 KGHDR and CDR2 SFDVKD. There are 16 residues in the CDR3. The V end was cut by 3 bases, the J end by 0 bases, with 14 bases between. DNA for the CDR3: TGTGCCACCAGTGATCCGACAGCCTCCAACTCCTACGAGCAGTACTTC. Translated, it gives CATSDPTASNSYEQYF.

Worth noting for this clonotype: A junction boundary mismatches the germline segment, possibly from a read error. V is TRBV15 and J is TRBJ1-2; D not certain. This CDR3 is built from 13 residues. Germline-derived CDR1 and CDR2 are LNHNV and YYDKDF (reference sequence). This CDR3 reads CATSTLGRAGYIF. The CDR3 DNA is TGTGCCACCAGCACCCTGGGGAGGGCTGGCTACATCTTC.

This clonotype was found many times. This rearrangement joins TRBV12-3 or TRBV12-4 to TRBJ1-3, with 8 bases identical to TRBD1. The CDR3 contains 15 residues. V was clipped by 2 bases and J by 2 bases; unmatched bases: 2. The CDR3 here is CASSLQTGAGNTIYF. The CDR3 bases are TGTGCCAGCAGTTTACAGACAGGGGCTGGAAACACCATATATTTT.

Regarding this clonotype: A much more abundant neighbour one base away suggests this may be a read error. The CDR3 bases are TGTGCCAGGACCCACCAAGCGGGACCCAAGAGAACCCAGTACTTC. As protein: CARTHQAGPKRTQYF. V and J are TRBV19 and TRBJ2-5, with 7 nucleotides matching TRBD2. V shed 9 bases, J shed 8 bases, and the junction held 18 bases outside the gene matches. The CDR3 extends over 15 amino acids. The germline V gene encodes CDR1 LNHDA and CDR2 SQIVND (reference sequence). Supplemented by reference TRBV19 and TRBJ2-5, the full variable domain reads DGGITQSPKYLFRKEGQNVTLSCEQNLNHDAMYWYRQDPGQGLRLIYYSQIVNDFQKGDIAEGYSVSREKKESFPLTVTSAQKNPTAFYLCARTHQAGPKRTQYFGPGTRLLVL.

This clonotype was seen at least ten times. The chain uses TRBV11-2 and TRBJ2-2; 8 bases align to TRBD2. Trimming cost V 5 bases and J 5 bases; bases outside gene matches: 10. The V gene's germline CDR1 is SGHAT and CDR2 FQNNGV. This CDR3 contains 16 residues. The CDR3 DNA is TGTGCCAGCAGCACTCACTCGGGGGGGCGTACCGGGGAGCTGTTTTTT. This encodes CASSTHSGGRTGELFF.

The V and J genes are TRBV29-1 and TRBJ1-1, with no clear D. The V end was cut by 1 base, the J end by 0 bases, with 6 bases between. Germline CDR1 and CDR2: SQVTM and ANQGSEA. This CDR3 comprises 13 residues. The CDR3 region has the DNA TGCAGCGTTGAAGGTCGGATGAACACTGAAGCTTTCTTT. Translated: CSVEGRMNTEAFF.

This clonotype has just one count. The chain has TRBV29-1 and TRBJ2-5; D uncertain. The V gene lost 7 bases and the J gene lost 4 bases, with 16 bases spanning the gap. The CDR3 extends over 13 amino acids. Germline V gives CDR1 SQVTM, CDR2 ANQGSEA. The CDR3 DNA is TGCAGCGCCCATGGGAAGTGGGGAGAGACCCAGTACTTC. Translating it yields CSAHGKWGETQYF.

The table lists this clonotype with a few counts. The J gene is TRBJ1-1, the V gene TRBV20-1; D call uncertain. Trimming shortened V by 3 bases and J by 7 bases, and 15 bases separated the two germline ends. This CDR3 region has 13 residues. In germline, CDR1 is DFQATT, CDR2 SNEGSKA (reference sequence). CDR3: CSASWDASREAFF. CDR3 nucleotide sequence: TGCAGTGCTAGTTGGGATGCGAGCCGTGAAGCTTTCTTT.

The rearrangement uses TRBV10-2 and TRBJ2-1; 11 nucleotides line up with TRBD2. This CDR3 comprises 18 residues. The V and J ends lost 3 bases and 6 bases, in that order; junction bases with no gene match: 13. Germline V gives CDR1 WSHSY, CDR2 SAAADI. CDR3 bases: TGCGCCAGCAGTGACCCTTACCTTCTAGCGGGGGGTACCAATGAGCAGTTCTTC. Translation: CASSDPYLLAGGTNEQFF.

This chain joins TRBV20-1 and TRBJ2-3; 9 bases line up with TRBD1. The J call may be in error: the DNA end matches TRBJ1-5 better. The CDR3 is made up of 16 amino acids. The germline CDR1 and CDR2 sequences are DFQATT and SNEGSKA (reference sequence). The CDR3 spells CSARQNHRGRTDTQHF. The CDR3 nucleotides read TGCAGTGCTAGACAAAATCACAGGGGGCGCACAGATACGCAGCATTTT.